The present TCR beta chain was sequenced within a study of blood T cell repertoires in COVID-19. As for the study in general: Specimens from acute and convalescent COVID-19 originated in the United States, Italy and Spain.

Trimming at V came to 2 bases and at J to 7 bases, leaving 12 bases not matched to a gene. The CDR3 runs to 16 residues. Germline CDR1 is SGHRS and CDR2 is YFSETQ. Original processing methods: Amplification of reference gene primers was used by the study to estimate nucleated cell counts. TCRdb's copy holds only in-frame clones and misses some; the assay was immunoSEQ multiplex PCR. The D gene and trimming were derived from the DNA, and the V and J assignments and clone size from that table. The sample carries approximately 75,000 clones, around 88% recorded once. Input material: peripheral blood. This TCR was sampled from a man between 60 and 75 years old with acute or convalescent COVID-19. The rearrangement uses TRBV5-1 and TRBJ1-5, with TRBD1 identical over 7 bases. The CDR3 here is CASSFLGRGFEQPQHF. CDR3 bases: TGCGCCAGCAGCTTTTTAGGCAGGGGGTTCGAGCAGCCCCAGCATTTT.